The 29 T cell receptor beta chains listed next were all sequenced from one sample in a study of blood T cells in healthy people across ages. Using a J-beta primer mix together with a sample-barcoded 5' primer, a second PCR was run for roughly 7 to 12 cycles. MiXCR, applied by TCRdb to the 5' RACE reads, yields one record per CDR3 protein. The sample holds 1.5 million to 2 million distinct CDR3 sequences, roughly 30% seen once. What was sequenced was blood. Every receptor here comes from a woman younger than 45 in good health.

V and J are TRBV20-1 and TRBJ2-7; possibly TRBD1 for D (6 bases). CDR1 is DFQATT and CDR2 is SNEGSKA in the germline V gene (reference sequence). With 6 bases removed from V and 2 bases from J, the gap between germline ends came to 17 bases. The CDR3 covers 14 residues. As DNA, the CDR3 is TGCAGTGCGGGGGCCCGGGGCTTAACCTACGAGCAGTACTTC. Translated, it gives CSAGARGLTYEQYF.

This clonotype turned up a few times. The V call is TRBV20-1, the J call TRBJ2-1; 12 nucleotides agree with TRBD2. Germline values: CDR1 DFQATT, CDR2 SNEGSKA (reference sequence). Trimming took 6 bases from V and 8 from J; bases not matched to a gene: 5. There are 13 residues in the CDR3. CDR3 amino acids: CSAPTSGSDEQFF. CDR3 in DNA: TGCAGTGCACCGACTAGCGGGAGTGATGAGCAGTTCTTC.

This clonotype occurred many times. The V and J genes are TRBV29-1 and TRBJ2-3, with TRBD2 matching over 10 bases. The CDR3 spans 14 residues. Trimming at V came to 4 bases and at J to 1 base, leaving 2 bases not matched to a gene. The germline CDR1 and CDR2 sequences are SQVTM and ANQGSEA. In DNA, the CDR3 is TGCAGCGTTGGTGGGACTAGCGGCACAGATACGCAGTATTTT. Translating it yields CSVGGTSGTDTQYF.

CDR3 bases: TGTGCCAGCAGTGAATGGGGGGGGTGGGACAACTCTTACGAGCAGTACTTC. Translating gives CASSEWGGWDNSYEQYF. The chain combines TRBV2 with TRBJ2-7; tentatively, D is TRBD2 (7 bases). V dropped 2 bases and J dropped 4 bases, with 21 bases sitting between them. CDR1 and CDR2 from the germline V gene are SNHLY and FYNNEI. This CDR3 contains 17 residues.

In its sample, this clonotype was seen a few times. DNA for the CDR3: TGTGCCAGCAGTGAAGCGCCGACTCGCCAAGAGACCCAGTACTTC. Residues: CASSEAPTRQETQYF. The chain links TRBV6-1 to TRBJ2-5; D unclear. V shed 0 bases and J shed 1 base, with 9 bases lying between them. The CDR3 spans 15 residues. Germline CDR1 reads MNHNS; CDR2 reads SASEGT.

A remark on this clonotype: Without the conserved terminal phenylalanine or tryptophan, this CDR3 likely stems from a read error. The V and J genes are TRBV2 and TRBJ2-5; D ambiguous. The V gene's germline CDR1 is SNHLY and CDR2 FYNNEI. Trimming took off 6 bases at V and 1 base at J, with 9 bases between the two ends. The CDR3 sequence is 13 residues long. CDR3 in amino acids: CASSHDIQETQYL. As DNA, the CDR3 is TGTGCCAGCAGCCACGACATCCAAGAGACCCAGTACCTC.

There are many counts of this clonotype. The rearrangement uses TRBV7-9 and TRBJ2-3; D perhaps matches TRBD2 (5 bases). The CDR3 has 15 residues. CDR1 is SEHNR and CDR2 is FQNEAQ in the germline V gene (reference sequence). V lost 4 bases, J lost 2 bases, and 13 bases lay in between. The CDR3 sequence is CASSSPGEYTDTQYF. The CDR3 bases are TGTGCCAGCAGCTCCCCCGGGGAGTACACAGATACGCAGTATTTT. Variable domain in full (rest from reference TRBV7-9 and TRBJ2-3): DTGVSQNPRHKITKRGQNVTFRCDPISEHNRLYWYRQTLGQGPEFLTYFQNEAQLEKSRLLSDRFSAERPKGSFSTLEIQRTEQGDSAMYLCASSSPGEYTDTQYFGPGTRLTVL.

With regard to this clonotype: With a much larger clone just one base away, this may be a read error. The chain recombines TRBV5-1 with TRBJ2-7; TRBD1 aligns across 11 bases. Germline CDR1 reads SGHRS; CDR2 reads YFSETQ. The CDR3 spans 17 residues. The V and J ends lost 4 bases and 0 bases, in that order; junction bases with no gene match: 9. CDR3 coding DNA: TGCGCCAGCAGCCCGGGACAGGGGGATCCGCGCTCCTACGAGCAGTACTTC. It yields the protein CASSPGQGDPRSYEQYF.

This clonotype was detected a few times. The chain is built from TRBV6-4 and TRBJ2-7; a weak D match, TRBD2 (5 bases). Trimming stripped 4 bases from V and 7 bases from J, with 20 bases between. The CDR3 has 15 residues. Germline V gives CDR1 MRHNA, CDR2 SNTAGT. The CDR3 DNA is TGTGCCAGCAGTGCCCAACTAGTTTTTTCCGATGAGCAGTACTTC. Its protein product is CASSAQLVFSDEQYF.

V usage is TRBV20-1 and J usage is TRBJ1-1; D may be TRBD1 (6 bases). Looked up from germline, CDR1 is DFQATT and CDR2 is SNEGSKA (reference sequence). The CDR3 extends over 14 amino acids. The V end lost 0 bases, the J end lost 3 bases, and 11 bases lay between the germline ends. The CDR3 region has the DNA TGCAGTGCTAGAGAATGGGGGCTGGACACTGAAGCTTTCTTT. Translation gives CSAREWGLDTEAFF.

This clonotype showed up many times. The chain carries TRBV13 and TRBJ2-3, with TRBD2 matching 13 bases. CDR3 length: 15 amino acids. Unmatched junction bases numbered 2, after V lost 3 bases and J lost 5 bases. Germline V gene lookup returns CDR1 PRHDT and CDR2 FYEKMQ (reference sequence). CDR3 in DNA: TGTGCCAGCAGCTTCCGACTAGCGGGGGGAGATACGCAGTATTTT. Protein sequence: CASSFRLAGGDTQYF.

The genes are TRBV28 and TRBJ2-5; a weak D match, TRBD2 (5 bases). V was pared by 2 bases and J by 5 bases, with 12 bases between. This CDR3 comprises 14 residues. Germline CDR1 and CDR2: MDHEN and SYDVKM. The CDR3 spells CASSLGGFGETQYF. CDR3 bases: TGTGCCAGCAGTTTAGGCGGGTTTGGGGAGACCCAGTACTTC. Based on the CDR3 plus reference TRBV28 and TRBJ2-5, the full variable domain is DVKVTQSSRYLVKRTGEKVFLECVQDMDHENMFWYRQDPGLGLRLIYFSYDVKMKEKGDIPEGYSVSREKKERFSLILESASTNQTSMYLCASSLGGFGETQYFGPGTRLLVL.

This clonotype was detected ten times or more. The germline gene is not matched at one end of the junction; a read error may be the cause. The J gene is TRBJ2-3, the V gene TRBV5-1; the match to TRBD1 covers 8 bases. The germline CDR1 and CDR2 sequences are SGHRS and YFSETQ. The CDR3 sequence is 14 residues long. CDR3 bases: TGTGCCAGCAGCCCCGGGACAGGCAGAGATACGCAGTATTTT. This encodes CASSPGTGRDTQYF.

The chain couples TRBV5-1 to TRBJ1-3, with D possibly matching TRBD1 (5 bases). Trimming stripped 0 bases from V and 4 bases from J, with 11 bases between. The CDR3 is made up of 15 amino acids. Germline V gene lookup returns CDR1 SGHRS and CDR2 YFSETQ. CDR3: CASSLGSGIGNTIYF. In nucleotides, the CDR3 is TGCGCCAGCAGCTTGGGGTCAGGGATCGGAAACACCATATATTTT. The variable domain in full, completed from reference TRBV5-1 and TRBJ1-3, reads KAGVTQTPRYLIKTRGQQVTLSCSPISGHRSVSWYQQTPGQGLQFLFEYFSETQRNKGNFPGRFSGRQFSNSRSEMNVSTLELGDSALYLCASSLGSGIGNTIYFGEGSWLTVV.

This sequence joins TRBV6-1 and TRBJ1-5; D is perhaps TRBD1 (6 bases). Trimming removed 7 bases at V and 0 bases at J, with 13 bases between. CDR1 is MNHNS, CDR2 SASEGT, per germline. The CDR3 is 15 amino acids. CDR3 DNA: TGTGCCAGCACTATGACAGGACCTAGCAATCAGCCCCAGCATTTT. It specifies CASTMTGPSNQPQHF.

This clonotype was recorded a few times. The J gene is TRBJ1-5, the V gene TRBV4-2, with 9 bases identical to TRBD1. Germline CDR1 LGHNA, CDR2 YNFKEQ. Unmatched junction bases numbered 5, after V lost 0 bases and J lost 5 bases. CDR3 length: 16 residues. CDR3 DNA: TGTGCCAGCAGCCAAGAAGGGACAGGGCTCGATCAGCCCCAGCATTTT. Encoded protein: CASSQEGTGLDQPQHF.

This clonotype has a handful of counts. The rearrangement uses TRBV20-1 and TRBJ2-2, with 10 bases matching TRBD2. This CDR3 spans 17 amino acids. Germline trimming cut 6 bases from V and 2 bases from J; bases unmatched to any gene: 12. Germline loops: CDR1 DFQATT, CDR2 SNEGSKA (reference sequence). The CDR3 protein is CSAYPTGTSDNTGELFF. As DNA, the CDR3 is TGCAGTGCCTACCCCACCGGGACTAGCGACAACACCGGGGAGCTGTTTTTT.

The chain uses TRBV4-2 and TRBJ2-3, with D possibly being TRBD1 (5 bases). CDR1 LGHNA and CDR2 YNFKEQ come from the germline V gene. V lost 1 base to trimming and J lost 8 bases, with 13 bases between them. There are 14 residues in the CDR3. The CDR3: CASSQGGPPGTQYF. The CDR3 coding sequence is TGTGCCAGCAGCCAAGGGGGCCCCCCAGGTACGCAGTATTTT.

This clonotype showed up just a few times. This rearrangement joins TRBV29-1 to TRBJ1-2, with D maybe TRBD1 (5 bases). CDR1 and CDR2 from the germline V gene are SQVTM and ANQGSEA. The CDR3 contains 12 residues. The V end was cut by 5 bases, the J end by 5 bases, with 12 bases between. CDR3 bases: TGCAGCGTTCAGGGTTGGGAGTATGGCTACACCTTC. It encodes CSVQGWEYGYTF.

The chain is built from TRBV20-1 and TRBJ2-5; D not resolved. Looked up from germline, CDR1 is DFQATT and CDR2 is SNEGSKA (reference sequence). Trimming pared 0 bases from V and 4 bases from J, leaving 15 bases between. The CDR3 consists of 15 residues. The CDR3 here is CSARDPQMGRETQYF. CDR3 nucleotide sequence: TGCAGTGCTAGAGATCCACAGATGGGCCGAGAGACCCAGTACTTC.

The CDR3 DNA follows: TGTGCCAGCAGTGTCGCAGAACACACCGGGGAGCTGTTTTTT. Translating it yields CASSVAEHTGELFF. The V and J genes are TRBV25-1 and TRBJ2-2; D unresolved. The CDR3 contains 14 residues. Trimming removed 4 bases at V and 3 bases at J, with 9 bases between. The germline CDR1 and CDR2 sequences are MGHDK and SYGVNS.

This clonotype was observed a handful of times. This chain's CDR3 is CASIRGPDTEAFF. In nucleotides, the CDR3 is TGTGCCAGCATCAGGGGCCCGGATACTGAAGCTTTCTTT. The chain has TRBV2 and TRBJ1-1; the D gene is possibly TRBD1 (6 bases). The germline V gene has CDR1 SNHLY and CDR2 FYNNEI. The CDR3 is 13 residues long. Trimming stripped 7 bases from V and 5 bases from J, with 14 bases between.

This clonotype came up a few times. The chain couples TRBV20-1 to TRBJ2-1; 8 positions agree with TRBD2. Germline CDR1 DFQATT, CDR2 SNEGSKA (reference sequence). V gave up 2 bases and J gave up 8 bases; unmatched junction bases: 8. This CDR3 is 14 amino acids long. The CDR3 sequence: CSARSLTSGYEQFF. In nucleotides, the CDR3 is TGCAGTGCTAGATCCCTAACTAGCGGTTATGAGCAGTTCTTC.

The J gene is TRBJ1-2, the V gene TRBV25-1; D unresolved. V shed 5 bases and J shed 4 bases, with 8 bases lying between them. The CDR3 runs to 12 residues. The germline V gene encodes CDR1 MGHDK and CDR2 SYGVNS. CDR3 sequence (DNA): TGTGCCAGCAGTAAAGAGACCTATGGCTACACCTTC. It encodes CASSKETYGYTF.

This clonotype showed up just a few times. This chain links TRBV20-1 with TRBJ1-6, with 7 positions matching TRBD1. J was trimmed by 9 bases and V by 6 bases; bases with no gene match: 8. The CDR3 covers 13 residues. Germline values: CDR1 DFQATT, CDR2 SNEGSKA (reference sequence). CDR3 sequence: CSASPGQTSPLHF. As DNA, the CDR3 is TGCAGTGCCTCACCGGGACAGACTTCACCCCTCCACTTT.

This clonotype was seen more than once but under ten times. CDR3 loop: CASSFRGSLNTEAFF. The CDR3, as DNA: TGTGCCAGCAGTTTCAGGGGTTCCTTGAACACTGAAGCTTTCTTT. This sequence joins TRBV12-3 or TRBV12-4 and TRBJ1-1, with a possible D match to TRBD1 (6 bases). The CDR3 runs to 15 residues. Trimming took off 3 bases at V and 0 bases at J, with 11 bases between the two ends.

Of note for this clonotype: The junction differs from germline at one of its ends, possibly a read error. The chain combines TRBV25-1 with TRBJ1-1, with D perhaps TRBD1 (5 bases). Germline V CDR1 and CDR2: MGHDK, SYGVNS. The CDR3 length is 14 residues. DNA of the CDR3: TGCCCTGCAAAAGCAAGGGGATGGAACACTGAAGCTTTCTTT. Its translation is CPAKARGWNTEAFF.

This clonotype was counted a few times. This sequence joins TRBV2 and TRBJ2-3; D not resolved. The CDR3 totals 14 residues. Germline CDR1 and CDR2: SNHLY and FYNNEI. The V end was cut by 0 bases, the J end by 10 bases, with 14 bases between. The CDR3 sequence is CASSEALRSESQYF. DNA of the CDR3: TGTGCCAGCAGTGAAGCGCTTCGGAGCGAATCGCAGTATTTT.

J is TRBJ2-5 and V is TRBV10-3; the D call may be TRBD1 or TRBD2 (5 bases each). V was pared by 10 bases and J by 6 bases, with 18 bases between. The germline V gene encodes CDR1 ENHRY and CDR2 SYGVKD. The length of the CDR3 is 13 residues. In DNA, the CDR3 is TGTGCCACCAGGCCGACAGAGGGGAAGACCCAGTACTTC. Translation: CATRPTEGKTQYF.